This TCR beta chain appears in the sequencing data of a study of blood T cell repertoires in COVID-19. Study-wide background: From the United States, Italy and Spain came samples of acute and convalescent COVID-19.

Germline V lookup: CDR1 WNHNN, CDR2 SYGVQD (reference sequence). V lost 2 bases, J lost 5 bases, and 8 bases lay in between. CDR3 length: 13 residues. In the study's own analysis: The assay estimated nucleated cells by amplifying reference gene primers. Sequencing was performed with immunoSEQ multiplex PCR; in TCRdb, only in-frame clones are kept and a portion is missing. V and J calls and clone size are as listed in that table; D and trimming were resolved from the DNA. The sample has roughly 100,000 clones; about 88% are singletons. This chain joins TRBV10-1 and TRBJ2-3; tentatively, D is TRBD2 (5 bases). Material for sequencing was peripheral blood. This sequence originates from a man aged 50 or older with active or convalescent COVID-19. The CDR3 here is CASSEVGVDTQYF. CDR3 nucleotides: TGCGCCAGCAGTGAGGTCGGGGTAGATACGCAGTATTTT.